This note documents a single TCR beta chain sequence. As yet, its antigen is unknown. Measured with immunoSEQ multiplex PCR; TCRdb has only the in-frame clones, and not every one. The sample yields about 20,000 clones, less than 85% seen once. The record originates from a study of OX40 agonist ivuxolimab in advanced cancers. Study summary: A male proportion of more than 75% was recorded, with mean age 60 years and range about 20 to 79. Eligibility rules accepted prior anti-PD-1, anti-PD-L1 or anti-CTLA-4 therapy, and around 38% had some. Whole-study results and caveats: Both CD4+ and CD8+ T cell populations in blood had undergone clonal expansion by week 6 at 0.1 to 3.0 mg/kg.

CDR1 is SGHTA and CDR2 is FQGTGA in the germline V gene. V lost 4 bases and J lost 12; bases outside the gene matches: 8. This CDR3 has 13 residues. The TCR comes from an adult with an advanced solid tumor such as melanoma, head and neck, liver or kidney cancer. This specimen consisted of CD4+ or CD8+ T cells sorted from blood, obtained in a trial of the OX40 agonist ivuxolimab. The rearrangement joins TRBV7-3 to TRBJ2-7, with 11 nucleotides matching TRBD1. This CDR3 reads CASSSGTGGHRYF. The DNA for the CDR3 is TGTGCCAGCAGCTCCGGGACAGGGGGGCACCGGTACTTC.